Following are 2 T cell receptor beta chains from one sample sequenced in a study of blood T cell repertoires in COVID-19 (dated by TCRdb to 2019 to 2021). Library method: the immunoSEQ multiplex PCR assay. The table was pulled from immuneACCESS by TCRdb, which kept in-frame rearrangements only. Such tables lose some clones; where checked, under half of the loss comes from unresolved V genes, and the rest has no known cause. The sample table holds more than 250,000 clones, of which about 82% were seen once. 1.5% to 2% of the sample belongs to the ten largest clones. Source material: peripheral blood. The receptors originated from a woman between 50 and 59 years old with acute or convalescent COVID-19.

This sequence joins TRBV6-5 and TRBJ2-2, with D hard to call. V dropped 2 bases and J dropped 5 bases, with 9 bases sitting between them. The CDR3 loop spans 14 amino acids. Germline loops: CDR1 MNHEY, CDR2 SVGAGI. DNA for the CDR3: TGTGCCAGCAGTTACCGGCAGACTACCGGGGAGCTGTTTTTT. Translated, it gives CASSYRQTTGELFF.

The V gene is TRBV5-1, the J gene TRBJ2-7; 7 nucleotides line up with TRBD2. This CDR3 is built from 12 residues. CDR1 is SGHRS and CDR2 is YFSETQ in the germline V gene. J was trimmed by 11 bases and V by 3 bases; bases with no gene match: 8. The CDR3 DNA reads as TGCGCCAGCAGCTCCCTGGGGGGGTTTGAGTACTTC. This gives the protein CASSSLGGFEYF. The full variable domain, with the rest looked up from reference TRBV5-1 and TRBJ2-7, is KAGVTQTPRYLIKTRGQQVTLSCSPISGHRSVSWYQQTPGQGLQFLFEYFSETQRNKGNFPGRFSGRQFSNSRSEMNVSTLELGDSALYLCASSSLGGFEYFGPGTRLTVT.